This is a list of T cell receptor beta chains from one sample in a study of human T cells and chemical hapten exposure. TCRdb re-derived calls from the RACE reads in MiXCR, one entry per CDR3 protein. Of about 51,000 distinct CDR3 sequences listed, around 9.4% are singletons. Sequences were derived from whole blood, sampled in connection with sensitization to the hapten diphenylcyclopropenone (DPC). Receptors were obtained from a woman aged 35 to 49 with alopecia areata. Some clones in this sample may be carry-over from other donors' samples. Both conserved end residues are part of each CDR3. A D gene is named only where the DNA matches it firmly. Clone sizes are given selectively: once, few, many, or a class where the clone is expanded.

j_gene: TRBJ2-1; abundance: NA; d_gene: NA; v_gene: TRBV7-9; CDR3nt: TGTGCCAGCAGCTTACTGGGCCCTCCCAATGAGCAGTTCTTC; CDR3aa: CASSLLGPPNEQFF
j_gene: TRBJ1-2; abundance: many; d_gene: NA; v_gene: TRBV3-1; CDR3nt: TGTGCCAGCAGCTCCCTCTATGGCTACACCTTC; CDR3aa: CASSSLYGYTF
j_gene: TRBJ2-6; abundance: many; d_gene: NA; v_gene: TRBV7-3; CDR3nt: TGTGCCAGCAGCCCCACCCCCGCCGCCAACGTCCTGACTTTC; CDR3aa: CASSPTPAANVLTF
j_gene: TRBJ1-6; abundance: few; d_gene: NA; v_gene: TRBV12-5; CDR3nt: TGTGCTAGTGGTCCACCCGCGAGGGGCTCACCCCTCCACTTT; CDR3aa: CASGPPARGSPLHF
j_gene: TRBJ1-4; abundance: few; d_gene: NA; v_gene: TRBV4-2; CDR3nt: TGTGCCAGCAGCCAAGACCCCCGGGGGGGGCGTGCAACTAATGAAAAACTGTTTTTT; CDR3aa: CASSQDPRGGRATNEKLFF
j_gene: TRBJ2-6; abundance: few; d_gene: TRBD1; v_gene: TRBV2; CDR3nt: TGTGCCAGCAGTGTACAGGGGACTGGGGCCAACGTCCTGACTTTC; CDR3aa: CASSVQGTGANVLTF
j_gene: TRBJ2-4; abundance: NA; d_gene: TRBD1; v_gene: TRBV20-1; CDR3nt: TGCAGTGCTAGAGGGAGGCCGCGAGGACAGGGGAAAGCCAAAAACATTCAGTACTTC; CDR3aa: CSARGRPRGQGKAKNIQYF
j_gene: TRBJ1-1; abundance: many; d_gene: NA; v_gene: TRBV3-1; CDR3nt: TGTGCCAGCAGCCTCACGGTGGTGAACACTGAAGCTTTCTTT; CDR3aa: CASSLTVVNTEAFF
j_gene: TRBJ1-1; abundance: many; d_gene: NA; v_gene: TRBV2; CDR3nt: TGTGCCAGCAGCGCACAGGGTGGGGCGACTGAAGCTTTCTTT; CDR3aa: CASSAQGGATEAFF
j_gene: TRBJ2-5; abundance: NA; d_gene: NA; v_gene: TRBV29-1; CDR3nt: TGCAGCGCGCTCCTATTTGAAGAGACCCAGTACTTC; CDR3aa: CSALLFEETQYF
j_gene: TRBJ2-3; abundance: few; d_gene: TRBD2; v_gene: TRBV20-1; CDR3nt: TGCAGTGCAAGGGGACTAGCCCCGAAAACAGATACGCAGTATTTT; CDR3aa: CSARGLAPKTDTQYF
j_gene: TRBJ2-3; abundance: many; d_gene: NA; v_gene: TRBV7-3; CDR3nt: TGTGCCAGCAGCTTTTTGGGCACAGATACGCAGTATTTT; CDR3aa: CASSFLGTDTQYF
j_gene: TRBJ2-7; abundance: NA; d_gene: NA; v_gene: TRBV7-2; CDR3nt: TGTGCCAGCAGCTTAGGATCTCGGGGCGAGCAGTACTTC; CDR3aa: CASSLGSRGEQYF
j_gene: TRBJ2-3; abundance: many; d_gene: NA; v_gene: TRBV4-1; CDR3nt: TGCGCCAGCAGCCGGGGAGATACGCAGTATTTT; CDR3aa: CASSRGDTQYF
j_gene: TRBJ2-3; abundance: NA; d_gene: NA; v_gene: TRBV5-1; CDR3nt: TGCGCCAGCAGCTTGGTGGATTTTAGCACAGATACGCAGTATTTT; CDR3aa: CASSLVDFSTDTQYF
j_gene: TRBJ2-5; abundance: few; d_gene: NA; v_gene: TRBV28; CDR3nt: TGTGCCAGCAGGGTTAGCTGGGGTGATCAAGAGACCCAGTACTTC; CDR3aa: CASRVSWGDQETQYF
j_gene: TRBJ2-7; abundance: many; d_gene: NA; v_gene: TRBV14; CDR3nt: TGTGCCAGCAGCCAGGCGAAAGAGCAGTACTTC; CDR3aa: CASSQAKEQYF